A single sample is the source of the 6 T cell receptor beta chains below, sequenced in a study of blood T cell repertoires in COVID-19. Measured with immunoSEQ multiplex PCR; TCRdb has only the in-frame clones, and not every one. This table holds 90,000 to 120,000 clones, over 70% found once. Sequenced material: peripheral blood. The receptors derive from a man aged 50-60 years with acute or convalescent COVID-19.

Remarks on this clone: The same CDR3 also results from other DNA sequences found in this sample. J is TRBJ2-7 and V is TRBV3-1 (or the pseudogene TRBV3-2); D is unresolved. Trimming shortened V by 1 base and J by 5 bases, and 6 bases separated the two germline ends. Germline CDR1 and CDR2: LGHDT and YNNKEL (reference sequence). The length of the CDR3 is 12 residues. In DNA, the CDR3 is TGTGCCAGCAGCCAAGTTGAGGACGAGCAGTACTTC. Amino acid sequence: CASSQVEDEQYF.

This clone came up once. J is TRBJ2-2 and V is TRBV5-1, with 13 positions matching TRBD2. There are 18 residues in the CDR3. Germline loops: CDR1 SGHRS, CDR2 YFSETQ. J was trimmed by 7 bases and V by 5 bases; bases with no gene match: 14. The CDR3: CASRYGLAGVRRDGELFF. The DNA for the CDR3 is TGCGCCAGCAGGTACGGACTAGCGGGAGTCAGGAGAGACGGGGAGCTGTTTTTT.

The table lists this clone with a few counts. The chain is built from TRBV10-2 and TRBJ2-3; the match to TRBD2 covers 9 bases. The CDR3 covers 14 residues. Germline CDR1 is WSHSY and CDR2 is SAAADI. After removal of 8 bases from V and 0 bases from J, the junction contained 3 bases not matched to a gene. The chain's CDR3 is CASRAGGSTDTQYF. CDR3 coding DNA: TGCGCCAGCCGGGCGGGAGGGAGCACAGATACGCAGTATTTT.

This rearrangement joins TRBV6-6 to TRBJ2-7; D not resolved. This CDR3 is built from 14 residues. V was shortened by 0 bases and J by 3 bases, with 9 bases between the two germline ends. Germline V gene sequence: CDR1 MNHNY, CDR2 SVGAGI (reference sequence). The CDR3 here is CASSYSQALYEQYF. The CDR3, as DNA: TGTGCCAGCAGTTACTCGCAGGCGCTCTACGAGCAGTACTTC.

The J gene is TRBJ2-3, the V gene TRBV5-1; TRBD2 matches 8 bases. The CDR3 spans 15 residues. The V gene's germline CDR1 is SGHRS and CDR2 YFSETQ. Trimming at V came to 4 bases and at J to 7 bases, leaving 11 bases not matched to a gene. The CDR3 protein is CASSVSGSLTNTQYF. CDR3 coding DNA: TGCGCCAGCAGCGTGAGCGGGAGCCTGACAAATACGCAGTATTTT.

The rearrangement joins TRBV5-5 to TRBJ1-2; the D is unclear. CDR3 length: 16 amino acids. V was trimmed by 1 base and J by 4 bases, leaving 17 bases between them. Germline V gene data show CDR1 as SGHKS and CDR2 as YYEKEE (reference sequence). CDR3: CASSLSSESVAYGYTF. The CDR3 nucleotides are TGTGCCAGCAGCTTGAGTAGCGAGAGTGTTGCCTATGGCTACACCTTC.